The clone carrying this T cell receptor beta chain was counted many times. The data derive from a study of neurological immune-mediated disorders. The V end lost 0 bases, the J end lost 0 bases, and 12 bases lay between the germline ends. Germline values: CDR1 SGHTA, CDR2 FQGNSA. This CDR3 has 17 amino acids. Using its own MiXCR run on the 5' RACE reads, TCRdb lists one record per CDR3 protein. The sample comprises approximately 90,000 distinct CDR3 sequences, 3% to 4.5% of which are singletons, and roughly 6.4% rests with the top ten. The source is a young woman with multiple sclerosis. The chain uses TRBV7-2 and TRBJ2-1; tentative D call: TRBD2 (6 bases). Sequencing was carried out using PBMCs. The CDR3 is CASSLASAGSSYNEQFF. Here the CDR3 DNA reads TGTGCCAGCAGCTTAGCGTCGGCGGGATCCTCCTACAATGAGCAGTTCTTC. Looking up the rest from reference TRBV7-2 and TRBJ2-1 gives the full variable domain: GAGVSQSPSNKVTEKGKDVELRCDPISGHTALYWYRQSLGQGLEFLIYFQGNSAPDKSGLPSDRFSAERTGGSVSTLTIQRTQQEDSAVYLCASSLASAGSSYNEQFFGPGTRLTVL.